This TCR beta chain was sequenced during a study of cytomegalovirus exposure and HLA in healthy donors. Study-wide results and limits: In a later analysis, most CMV-associated TCR beta chains appeared HLA-restricted. Researchers reported in a later analysis that a missense DCLRE1C variant was tied to TCR beta V- and J-gene trimming. Sequencing probably produced one cluster of sequence variants that were highly shared.

Details on this clone: Its antigen remains unknown.

Use of 60 Vbeta and 13 Jbeta primers characterized the PCR. This table comes from immunoSEQ multiplex PCR, and its TCRdb copy is limited to in-frame clones, with some not included. The data contain 250,000 or so clones, about 90% of them singletons. Trimming took 2 bases from V and 2 from J, leaving 13 bases between them. Germline values: CDR1 ENHRY, CDR2 SYGVKD. The CDR3 length is 15 residues. V gene TRBV10-3 combines with J gene TRBJ2-7, with D possibly matching TRBD2 (6 bases). Sample: PBMCs. This clonotype was obtained from a girl aged 2 to 9 in good health and CMV-seronegative. CDR3 nucleotides: TGTGCCATCAGTGAGATTGGGGGGACCACCTACGAGCAGTACTTC. This encodes CAISEIGGTTYEQYF.